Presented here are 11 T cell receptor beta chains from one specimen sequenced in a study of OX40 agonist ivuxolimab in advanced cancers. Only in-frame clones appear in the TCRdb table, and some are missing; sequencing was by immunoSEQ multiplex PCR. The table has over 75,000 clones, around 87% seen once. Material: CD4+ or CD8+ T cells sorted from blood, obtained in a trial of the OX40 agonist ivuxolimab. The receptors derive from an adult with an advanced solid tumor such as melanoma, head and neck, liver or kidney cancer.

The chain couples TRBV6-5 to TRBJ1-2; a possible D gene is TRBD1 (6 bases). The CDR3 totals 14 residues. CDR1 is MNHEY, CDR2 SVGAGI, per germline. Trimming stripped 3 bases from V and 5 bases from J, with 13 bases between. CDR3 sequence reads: CASSYSQGIYGYTF. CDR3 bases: TGTGCCAGCAGTTATTCACAGGGCATTTATGGCTACACCTTC.

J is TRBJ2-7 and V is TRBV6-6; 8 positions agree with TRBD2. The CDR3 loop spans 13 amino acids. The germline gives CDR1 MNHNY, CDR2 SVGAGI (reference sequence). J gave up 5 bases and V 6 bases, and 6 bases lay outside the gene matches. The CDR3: CASRGLAGHEQYV. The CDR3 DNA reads TGTGCCAGCAGGGGGCTAGCGGGCCACGAGCAGTACGTC.

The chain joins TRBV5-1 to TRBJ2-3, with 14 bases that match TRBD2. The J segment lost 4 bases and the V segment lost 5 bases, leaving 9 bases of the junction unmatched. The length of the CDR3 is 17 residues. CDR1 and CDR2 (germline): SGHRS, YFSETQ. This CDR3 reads CASSLEGTSGSPDTQYF. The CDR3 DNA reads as TGCGCCAGCAGTCTGGAAGGGACTAGCGGGAGCCCAGATACGCAGTATTTT.

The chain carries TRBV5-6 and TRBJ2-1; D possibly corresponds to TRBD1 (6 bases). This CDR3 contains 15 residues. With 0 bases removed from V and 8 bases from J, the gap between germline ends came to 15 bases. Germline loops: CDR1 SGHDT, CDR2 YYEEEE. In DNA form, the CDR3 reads TGTGCCAGCAGCTTGGCGGGTCCAGGGGTGGATGAGCAGTTCTTC. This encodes CASSLAGPGVDEQFF. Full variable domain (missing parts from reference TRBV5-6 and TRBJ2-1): DAGVTQSPTHLIKTRGQQVTLRCSPKSGHDTVSWYQQALGQGPQFIFQYYEEEERQRGNFPDRFSGHQFPNYSSELNVNALLLGDSALYLCASSLAGPGVDEQFFGPGTRLTVL.

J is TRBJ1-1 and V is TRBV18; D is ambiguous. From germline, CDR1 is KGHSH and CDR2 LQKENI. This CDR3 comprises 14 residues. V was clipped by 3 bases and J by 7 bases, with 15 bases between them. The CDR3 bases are TGTGCCAGCTCACCGGAAAGTTGGGTGGTTGAAGCTTTCTTT. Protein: CASSPESWVVEAFF. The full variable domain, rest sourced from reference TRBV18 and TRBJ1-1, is NAGVMQNPRHLVRRRGQEARLRCSPMKGHSHVYWYRQLPEEGLKFMVYLQKENIIDESGMPKERFSAEFPKEGPSILRIQQVVRGDSAAYFCASSPESWVVEAFFGQGTRLTVV.

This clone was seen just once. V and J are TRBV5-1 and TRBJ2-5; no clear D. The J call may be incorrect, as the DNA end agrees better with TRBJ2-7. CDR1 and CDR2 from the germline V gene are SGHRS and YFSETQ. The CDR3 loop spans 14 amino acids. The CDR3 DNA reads TGCGCCAGCAGCTCGCGAAGTGGGGTCTACGAGCAGTACTTC. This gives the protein CASSSRSGVYEQYF.

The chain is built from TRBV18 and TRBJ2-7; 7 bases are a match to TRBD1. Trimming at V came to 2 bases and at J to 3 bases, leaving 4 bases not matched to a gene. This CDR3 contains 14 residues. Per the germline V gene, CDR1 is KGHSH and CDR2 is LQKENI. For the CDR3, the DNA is TGTGCCAGCTCACCAGGGACAGCGATCTACGAGCAGTACGTC. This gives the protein CASSPGTAIYEQYV.

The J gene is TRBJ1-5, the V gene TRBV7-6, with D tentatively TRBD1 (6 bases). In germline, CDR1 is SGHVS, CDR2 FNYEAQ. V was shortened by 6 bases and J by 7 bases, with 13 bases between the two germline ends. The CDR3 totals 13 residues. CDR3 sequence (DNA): TGTGCCAGCAGTTGGACAGAAGTACAGCCCCAGCATTTT. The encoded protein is CASSWTEVQPQHF. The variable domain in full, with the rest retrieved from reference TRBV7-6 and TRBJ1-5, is GAGVSQSPRYKVTKRGQDVALRCDPISGHVSLYWYRQALGQGPEFLTYFNYEAQQDKSGLPNDRFSAERPEGSISTLTIQRTEQRDSAMYRCASSWTEVQPQHFGDGTRLSIL.

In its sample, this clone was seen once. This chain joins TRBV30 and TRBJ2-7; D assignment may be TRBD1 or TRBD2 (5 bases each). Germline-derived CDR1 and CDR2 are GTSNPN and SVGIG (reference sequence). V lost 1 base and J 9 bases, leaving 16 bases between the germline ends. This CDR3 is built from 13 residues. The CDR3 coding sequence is TGTGCCTGGAGTGCCGGGACGGTCTCCGGGCAGTACTTC. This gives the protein CAWSAGTVSGQYF.

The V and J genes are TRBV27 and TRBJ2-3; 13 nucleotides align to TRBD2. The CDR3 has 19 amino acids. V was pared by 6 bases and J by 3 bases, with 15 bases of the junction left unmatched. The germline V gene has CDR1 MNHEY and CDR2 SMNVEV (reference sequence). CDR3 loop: CASSRTGTSGTRATDTQYF. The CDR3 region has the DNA TGTGCCAGCAGCCGAACCGGGACTAGCGGGACTCGGGCGACAGATACGCAGTATTTT.

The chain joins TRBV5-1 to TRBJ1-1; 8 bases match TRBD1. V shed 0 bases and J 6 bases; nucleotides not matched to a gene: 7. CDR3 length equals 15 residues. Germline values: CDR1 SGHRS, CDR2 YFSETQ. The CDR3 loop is CASSLAGQGASEAFF. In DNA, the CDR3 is TGCGCCAGCAGCTTGGCAGGGCAGGGGGCATCTGAAGCTTTCTTT.